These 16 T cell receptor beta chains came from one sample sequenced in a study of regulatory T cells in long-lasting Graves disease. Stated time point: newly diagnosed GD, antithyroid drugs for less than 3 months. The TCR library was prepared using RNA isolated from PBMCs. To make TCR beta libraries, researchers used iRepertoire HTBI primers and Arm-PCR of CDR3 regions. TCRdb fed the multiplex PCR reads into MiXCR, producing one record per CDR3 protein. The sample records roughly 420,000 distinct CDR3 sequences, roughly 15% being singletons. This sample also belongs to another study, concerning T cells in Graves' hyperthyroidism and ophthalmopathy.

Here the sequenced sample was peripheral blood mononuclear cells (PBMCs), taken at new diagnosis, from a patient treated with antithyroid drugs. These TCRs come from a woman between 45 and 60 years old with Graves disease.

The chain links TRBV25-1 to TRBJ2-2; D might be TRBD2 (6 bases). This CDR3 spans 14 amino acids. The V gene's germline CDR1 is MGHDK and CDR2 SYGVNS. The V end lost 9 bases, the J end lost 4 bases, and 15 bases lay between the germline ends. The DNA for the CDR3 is TGTGCCAGTAGTAGACGGGAGTTCACCGGGGAGCTGTTTTTT. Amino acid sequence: CASSRREFTGELFF.

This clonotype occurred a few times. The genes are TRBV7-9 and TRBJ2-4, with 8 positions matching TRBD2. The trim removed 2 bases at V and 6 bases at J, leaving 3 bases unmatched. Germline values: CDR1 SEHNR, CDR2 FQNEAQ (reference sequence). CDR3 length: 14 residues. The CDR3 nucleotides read TGTGCCAGCAGCTTATCGGCGGGAGGAAACATTCAGTACTTC. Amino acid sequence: CASSLSAGGNIQYF.

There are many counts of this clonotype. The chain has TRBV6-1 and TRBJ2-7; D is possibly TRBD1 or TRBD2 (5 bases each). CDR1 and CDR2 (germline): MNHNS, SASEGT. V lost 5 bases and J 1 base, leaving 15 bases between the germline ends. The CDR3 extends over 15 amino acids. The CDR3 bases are TGTGCCAGCAGTCCCCCCGGGGCGCTGTCCTACGAGCAGTACTTC. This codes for CASSPPGALSYEQYF.

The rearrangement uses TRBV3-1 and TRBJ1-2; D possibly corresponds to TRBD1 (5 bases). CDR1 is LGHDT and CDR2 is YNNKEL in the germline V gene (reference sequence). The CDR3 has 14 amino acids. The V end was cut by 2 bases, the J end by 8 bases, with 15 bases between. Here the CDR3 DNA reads TGTGCCAGCAGCCAAAAGGGGCAGAACTCGGGCTACACCTTC. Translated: CASSQKGQNSGYTF.

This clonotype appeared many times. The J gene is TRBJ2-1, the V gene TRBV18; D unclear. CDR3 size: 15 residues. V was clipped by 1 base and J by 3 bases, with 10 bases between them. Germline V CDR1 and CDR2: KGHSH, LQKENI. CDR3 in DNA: TGTGCCAGCTCACCACGCGACACGGACTACAATGAGCAGTTCTTC. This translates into CASSPRDTDYNEQFF.

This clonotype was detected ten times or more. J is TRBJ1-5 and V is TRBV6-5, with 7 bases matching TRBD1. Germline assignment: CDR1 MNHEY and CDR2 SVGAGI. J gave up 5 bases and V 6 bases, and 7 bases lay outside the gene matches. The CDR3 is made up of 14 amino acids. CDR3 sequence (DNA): TGTGCCAGCAGCTCGACAGGGTCGTATCAGCCCCAGCATTTT. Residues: CASSSTGSYQPQHF.

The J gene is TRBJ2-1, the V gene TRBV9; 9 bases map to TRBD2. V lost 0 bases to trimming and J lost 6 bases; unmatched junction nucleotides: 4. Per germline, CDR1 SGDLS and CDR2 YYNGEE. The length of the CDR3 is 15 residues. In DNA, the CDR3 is TGTGCCAGCAGCGTAGAGGCACTAGCGGGCAATGAGCAGTTCTTC. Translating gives CASSVEALAGNEQFF.

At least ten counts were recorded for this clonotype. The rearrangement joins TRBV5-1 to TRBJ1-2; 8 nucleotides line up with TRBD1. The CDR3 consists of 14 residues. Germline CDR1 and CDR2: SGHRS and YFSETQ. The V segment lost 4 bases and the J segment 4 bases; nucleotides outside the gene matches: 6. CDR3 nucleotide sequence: TGCGCCAGCAGCGCCAGACAGGGGACCTATGGCTACACCTTC. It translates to CASSARQGTYGYTF.

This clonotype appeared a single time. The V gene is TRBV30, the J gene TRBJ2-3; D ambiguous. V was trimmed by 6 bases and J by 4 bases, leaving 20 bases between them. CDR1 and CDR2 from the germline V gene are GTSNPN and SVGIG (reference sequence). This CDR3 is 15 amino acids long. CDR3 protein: CACPRGSTSADTQYF. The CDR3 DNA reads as TGTGCCTGCCCCCGAGGCTCAACAAGCGCAGATACGCAGTATTTT.

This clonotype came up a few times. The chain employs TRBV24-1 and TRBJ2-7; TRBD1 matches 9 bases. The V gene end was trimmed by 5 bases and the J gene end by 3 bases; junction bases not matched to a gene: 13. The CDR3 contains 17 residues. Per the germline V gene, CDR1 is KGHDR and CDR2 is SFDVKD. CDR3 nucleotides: TGTGCCACCAGTGGAAACACCGGGACAGGGACTTACTACGAGCAGTACTTC. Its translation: CATSGNTGTGTYYEQYF.

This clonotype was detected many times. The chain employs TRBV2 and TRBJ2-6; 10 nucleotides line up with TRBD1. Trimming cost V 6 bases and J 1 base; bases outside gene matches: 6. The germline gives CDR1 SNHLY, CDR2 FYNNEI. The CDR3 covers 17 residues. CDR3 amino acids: CASRGGTGASGANVLTF. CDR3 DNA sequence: TGTGCCAGCAGAGGGGGGACAGGGGCATCTGGGGCCAACGTCCTGACTTTC.

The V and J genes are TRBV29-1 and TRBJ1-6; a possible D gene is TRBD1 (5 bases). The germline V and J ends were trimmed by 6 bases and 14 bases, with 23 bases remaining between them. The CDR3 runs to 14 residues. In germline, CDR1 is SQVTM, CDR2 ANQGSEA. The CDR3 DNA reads TGCAGCGTCGAAAAAGCTTGGGGCCCCACGGCCCTCCACTTT. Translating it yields CSVEKAWGPTALHF.

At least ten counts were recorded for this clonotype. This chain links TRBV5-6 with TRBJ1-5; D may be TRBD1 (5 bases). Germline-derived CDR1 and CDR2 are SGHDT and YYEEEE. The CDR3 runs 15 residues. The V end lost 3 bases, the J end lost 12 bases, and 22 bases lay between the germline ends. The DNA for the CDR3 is TGTGCCAGCAGCTCCCGAGGTGTAGGGGAGATCCTCCAGCATTTT. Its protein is CASSSRGVGEILQHF.

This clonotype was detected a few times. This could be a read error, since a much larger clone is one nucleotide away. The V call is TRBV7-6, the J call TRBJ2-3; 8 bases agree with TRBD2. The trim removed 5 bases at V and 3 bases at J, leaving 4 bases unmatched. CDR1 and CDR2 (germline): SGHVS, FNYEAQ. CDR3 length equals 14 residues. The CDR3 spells CASSPGTRTDTQYF. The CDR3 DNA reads TGTGCCAGCAGCCCCGGGACTAGAACAGATACGCAGTATTTT.

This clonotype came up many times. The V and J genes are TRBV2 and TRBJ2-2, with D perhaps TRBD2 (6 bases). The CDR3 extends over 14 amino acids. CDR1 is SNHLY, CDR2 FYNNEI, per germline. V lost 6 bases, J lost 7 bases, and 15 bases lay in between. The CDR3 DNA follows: TGTGCCAGCAGGGAATACGAGGGACTCGGGGAGCTGTTTTTT. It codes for CASREYEGLGELFF.

The CDR3: CASSFSDEQFF. In DNA form, the CDR3 reads TGTGCCAGCTCATTTTCCGATGAGCAGTTCTTC. V is TRBV18 and J is TRBJ2-1; no clear D gene. Trimming shortened V by 5 bases and J by 8 bases, and 7 bases separated the two germline ends. This CDR3 contains 11 residues. Germline values: CDR1 KGHSH, CDR2 LQKENI.